These 14 T cell receptor beta chains share one sample of origin, sequenced in a study of blood T cell repertoires in COVID-19. Libraries were prepared by immunoSEQ multiplex PCR; TCRdb keeps only in-frame clonotypes and omits some of them. The table shows roughly 150,000 clones, with 70% to 85% occurring only once. Material: peripheral blood. Receptors originate from a woman in her forties or fifties with acute or convalescent COVID-19.

This rearrangement joins TRBV5-8 to TRBJ2-2; D gene unclear. The CDR3 totals 14 residues. The germline V gene has CDR1 SGHTS and CDR2 YDEGEE. V lost 0 bases and J lost 6, with 9 bases in between. This CDR3 reads CASSLGHQAGELFF. The CDR3 nucleotides are TGTGCCAGCAGCTTGGGACACCAGGCCGGGGAGCTGTTTTTT.

The chain employs TRBV3-1 (or the pseudogene TRBV3-2) and TRBJ2-3, with TRBD1 matching 7 bases. This CDR3 is built from 15 residues. The germline V gene has CDR1 LGHDT and CDR2 YNNKEL (reference sequence). Trimming at V came to 2 bases and at J to 5 bases, leaving 7 bases not matched to a gene. DNA of the CDR3: TGTGCCAGCAGCCAAAAGGGACAGAAGATAGATACGCAGTATTTT. This codes for CASSQKGQKIDTQYF.

The genes are TRBV11-2 and TRBJ2-3; the D gene is possibly TRBD2 (7 bases). The CDR3 extends over 16 amino acids. In germline, CDR1 is SGHAT, CDR2 FQNNGV. The V end was cut by 3 bases, the J end by 2 bases, with 15 bases between. CDR3 nucleotide sequence: TGTGCCAGCAGCTTCCTTAGGGCGGGGGCCACAGATACGCAGTATTTT. The encoded protein is CASSFLRAGATDTQYF.

This clone was counted once. The rearrangement links TRBV28 to TRBJ1-2; 10 positions match TRBD1. The length of the CDR3 is 17 residues. J was trimmed by 0 bases and V by 7 bases; bases with no gene match: 11. Germline CDR1 MDHEN, CDR2 SYDVKM. The CDR3 region is CASKTGGVEVANYGYTF. In nucleotides, the CDR3 is TGTGCCAGCAAGACAGGGGGCGTAGAGGTAGCTAACTATGGCTACACCTTC.

V gene TRBV6-4 combines with J gene TRBJ1-1; weak D call: TRBD1 (5 bases). The V gene lost 2 bases and the J gene lost 6 bases, with 10 bases spanning the gap. The germline gives CDR1 MRHNA, CDR2 SNTAGT. There are 13 residues in the CDR3. The CDR3, as DNA: TGTGCCAGCAGTGACGGGCAGGGCTCTGAAGCTTTCTTT. It encodes CASSDGQGSEAFF.

This rearrangement joins TRBV4-3 to TRBJ1-5; 7 bases agree with TRBD1. Germline lookup yields CDR1 LGHNA and CDR2 YSLEER. J gave up 7 bases and V 0 bases, and 9 bases lay outside the gene matches. The CDR3 runs to 16 residues. This CDR3 reads CASSQDRRGLGQPQHF. The CDR3 nucleotides are TGCGCCAGCAGCCAAGATCGGAGGGGGCTGGGGCAGCCCCAGCATTTT.

J is TRBJ2-7 and V is TRBV2, with D maybe TRBD2 (6 bases). Germline CDR1 SNHLY, CDR2 FYNNEI. The V and J ends lost 4 bases and 7 bases respectively, with 17 bases between them. The CDR3 length is 14 residues. The CDR3 sequence: CASSGSGTPLEQYF. As DNA, the CDR3 is TGTGCCAGCAGTGGGTCAGGGACTCCATTGGAGCAGTACTTC.

The rearrangement links TRBV27 to TRBJ1-2; 7 nucleotides align to TRBD1. Germline CDR1 is MNHEY and CDR2 is SMNVEV (reference sequence). The CDR3 length is 13 residues. The junction had 1 base not matched to a gene; V was cut back by 2 bases and J by 4 bases. CDR3 amino acids: CASSLPGGYGYTF. CDR3 in DNA: TGTGCCAGCAGTTTACCAGGGGGCTATGGCTACACCTTC.

The CDR3 DNA reads as TGTGCCAGCAGCCCGCCAGCGTCAGGGGGGGAGACCCAGTACTTC. Translated: CASSPPASGGETQYF. The chain carries TRBV3-1 (or the pseudogene TRBV3-2) and TRBJ2-5; TRBD1 is a possible D gene (7 bases). The CDR3 is made up of 15 amino acids. Trimming removed 4 bases from V and 5 bases from J, with 17 bases in between. The V gene's germline CDR1 is LGHDT and CDR2 YNNKEL (reference sequence).

The V call is TRBV9, the J call TRBJ2-5; maybe TRBD2 (6 bases). The V and J ends lost 0 bases and 5 bases respectively, with 8 bases between them. The CDR3 sequence is 13 residues long. Germline lookup yields CDR1 SGDLS and CDR2 YYNGEE. This CDR3 reads CASSVAGVETQYF. DNA for the CDR3: TGTGCCAGCAGCGTAGCGGGGGTTGAGACCCAGTACTTC. Full variable domain (missing parts from reference TRBV9 and TRBJ2-5): DSGVTQTPKHLITATGQRVTLRCSPRSGDLSVYWYQQSLDQGLQFLIQYYNGEERAKGNILERFSAQQFPDLHSELNLSSLELGDSALYFCASSVAGVETQYFGPGTRLLVL.

This rearrangement joins TRBV11-2 to TRBJ2-3; perhaps TRBD1 as D (5 bases). The CDR3 is 16 amino acids. V was clipped by 5 bases and J by 2 bases, with 17 bases between them. Germline loops: CDR1 SGHAT, CDR2 FQNNGV. CDR3 bases: TGTGCCAGCAGCCCCGGTACCTGGGGCTCCACAGATACGCAGTATTTT. This sequence encodes CASSPGTWGSTDTQYF.

This clone showed up just a few times. CDR3 DNA sequence: TGTGCCAGCACTCCCGACAGGGTAAATAATTCACCCCTCCACTTT. As protein: CASTPDRVNNSPLHF. The rearrangement uses TRBV2 and TRBJ1-6, with 7 nucleotides matching TRBD1. Trimming cost V 7 bases and J 5 bases; bases outside gene matches: 8. Germline V CDR1 and CDR2: SNHLY, FYNNEI. There are 15 residues in the CDR3.

The V call is TRBV7-2, the J call TRBJ2-2, with 7 bases that match TRBD1. From germline, CDR1 is SGHTA and CDR2 FQGNSA. The CDR3 has 15 amino acids. V lost 5 bases and J lost 5; bases outside the gene matches: 8. CDR3 bases: TGTGCCAGCAGCCCTACTACAGGGGTTACCGGGGAGCTGTTTTTT. Its protein is CASSPTTGVTGELFF.

A few counts support this clone. This chain uses TRBV18 with TRBJ1-1, with TRBD1 as a possible D gene (5 bases). This CDR3 region has 14 residues. The germline V gene encodes CDR1 KGHSH and CDR2 LQKENI. Trimming removed 0 bases at V and 8 bases at J, with 13 bases between. Here the CDR3 reads CASSPPAGKMEAFF. The CDR3 DNA sequence: TGTGCCAGCTCACCACCGGCAGGGAAGATGGAAGCTTTCTTT.